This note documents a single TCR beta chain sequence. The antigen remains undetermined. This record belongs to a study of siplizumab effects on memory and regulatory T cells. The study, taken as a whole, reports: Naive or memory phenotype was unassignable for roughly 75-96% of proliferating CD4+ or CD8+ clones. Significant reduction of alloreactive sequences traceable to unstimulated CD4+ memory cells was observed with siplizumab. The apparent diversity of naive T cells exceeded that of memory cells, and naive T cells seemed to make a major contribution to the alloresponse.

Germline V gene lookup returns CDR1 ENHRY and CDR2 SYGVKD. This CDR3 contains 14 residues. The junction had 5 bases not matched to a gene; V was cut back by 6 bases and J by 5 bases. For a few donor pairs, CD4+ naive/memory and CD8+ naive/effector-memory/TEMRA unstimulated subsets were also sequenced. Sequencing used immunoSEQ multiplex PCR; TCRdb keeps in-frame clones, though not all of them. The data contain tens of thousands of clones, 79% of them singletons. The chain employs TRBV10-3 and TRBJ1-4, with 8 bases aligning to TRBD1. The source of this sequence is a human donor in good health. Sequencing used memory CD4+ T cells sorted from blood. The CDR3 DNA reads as TGTGCCATCAGGGGACAGGCCGCAAATGAAAAACTGTTTTTT. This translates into CAIRGQAANEKLFF.